This is a list of T cell receptor beta chains from one sample in a study of cytomegalovirus exposure and HLA in healthy donors. TCRdb's copy holds only in-frame clones and misses some; the assay was immunoSEQ multiplex PCR. The table lists about 130,000 clones, approximately 82% of them singletons, with approximately 3% in the top ten. Specimen: PBMCs. The receptors derive from a boy aged 2 to 10 in good health and CMV-seronegative. CDR3s include the opening cysteine and the closing phenylalanine or tryptophan. The order of the fields is V gene, D gene, clone size, J gene, CDR3 length, CDR3 DNA, CDR3 protein. D genes are given only for firm matches. Size tells how often a clone was seen (once, few, many) or the class of an expanded clone, and some rows leave it out.

TRBV6-4	TRBD1	few	TRBJ2-2	14	TGTGCCAGCAGTGGGGGGACAGACACCGGGGAGCTGTTTTTT	CASSGGTDTGELFF
TRBV4-1	-	-	TRBJ1-2	16	TGCGCCAGCAGCCATGCCGATCGGGGGGAGGACTATGGCTACACCTTC	CASSHADRGEDYGYTF
TRBV7-2	TRBD2	few	TRBJ2-7	13	TGTGCCAGCGGAGCGGGGGGGCTCTACGAGCAGTACTTC	CASGAGGLYEQYF
TRBV9	-	-	TRBJ1-2	16	TGTGCCAGCAGCGTAGACAGCGGCAGGGGAGCCTATGGCTACACCTTC	CASSVDSGRGAYGYTF
TRBV2	-	-	TRBJ1-2	14	TGTGCCAGCAGGGTCCAGGAAGCTAACTATGGCTACACCTTC	CASRVQEANYGYTF
TRBV5-4	-	-	TRBJ1-1	11	TGTGCCAGCAGCCGTAACACTGAAGCTTTCTTT	CASSRNTEAFF
TRBV11-2	TRBD1	-	TRBJ1-6	14	TGTGCCAGCAGCTCGGACAGGGGAGTGTCACCCCTCCACTTT	CASSSDRGVSPLHF
TRBV4-3	-	-	TRBJ1-1	15	TGCGCCAGCAGCCAAGACGGGGGACCGAACACTGAAGCTTTCTTT	CASSQDGGPNTEAFF
TRBV9	TRBD1	-	TRBJ1-2	16	TGTGCCAGCAGCGTTTCTCCAGGGGGCCGTGACTATGGCTACACCTTC	CASSVSPGGRDYGYTF
TRBV4-1	TRBD1	-	TRBJ1-5	17	TGCGCCAGCAGACATTTTTACAGGGGGAACCCCAATCAGCCCCAGCATTTT	CASRHFYRGNPNQPQHF
TRBV5-1	TRBD1	-	TRBJ2-1	13	TGCGCCAGCAGCCCCACCGGACAGGGGGCCAAGTTCTTC	CASSPTGQGAKFF
TRBV25-1	-	-	TRBJ2-2	14	TGTGCCAGCAGTGACAGGGGGGACACCGGGGAGCTGTTTTTT	CASSDRGDTGELFF
TRBV7-9	-	-	TRBJ2-3	18	TGTGCCAGCAGATCCGAGGGACAAGCCCAATCAGGCACAGATACGCAGTATTTT	CASRSEGQAQSGTDTQYF
TRBV5-1	-	-	TRBJ2-5	15	TGCGCCAGCAGCGCCCGTGGGGGGTCCCAAGAGACCCAGTACTTC	CASSARGGSQETQYF
TRBV11-2	-	-	TRBJ1-2	16	TGTGCCAGCAGCAGTCCCTCCCGGGGCAGAGGGGGAGGCTACACCTTC	CASSSPSRGRGGGYTF